This T cell receptor (beta chain) comes out of a study of T cell responses to AZD1222 COVID-19 vaccine. Study overall: Second-dose timings of about 4 or about 12 weeks were pooled.

As regards this clone: What it binds is not known.

The assay was immunoSEQ multiplex PCR, and TCRdb's table has in-frame clones only and misses some. Of 150,000 to 200,000 clones listed, 80% to 95% are singletons. The CDR3 extends over 16 amino acids. Germline V gene sequence: CDR1 KGHSH, CDR2 LQKENI. V was shortened by 1 base and J by 0 bases, with 13 bases between the two germline ends. Broader study findings: Just five or six AZD1222 recipients were seropositive at baseline. Donors were chiefly white British, with a greater number of females, and clonal diversity was perhaps underestimated. Breadth and depth of Spike-specific TCRs rose after two AZD1222 doses.

This chain joins TRBV18 and TRBJ2-7, with D hard to call. The specimen was peripheral blood, collected on day 0 of AZD1222 vaccination. The source is an adult in good health. DNA of the CDR3: TGTGCCAGCTCACCACGGCCGACCGCCAGCTCCTACGAGCAGTACTTC. It specifies CASSPRPTASSYEQYF.